This paragraph covers one T cell receptor beta chain sequence. Antigen specificity is unknown. This sample is drawn from a study of cytomegalovirus exposure and HLA in healthy donors. Study conclusions and caveats: Likely technical artifact: a cluster of highly shared sequence variants.

Both 60 Vbeta primers and 13 Jbeta primers went into the PCR. The data were produced by immunoSEQ multiplex PCR, yet TCRdb's version contains in-frame clones alone and is incomplete. The sample consists of about 84,000 clones, roughly 61% of them appearing once. This CDR3 contains 15 residues. Germline V gene data show CDR1 as WSHSY and CDR2 as SAAADI. Deletions cut 2 bases from V and 4 bases from J, with 15 bases between. The sequence derives from a woman in her forties in good health and CMV-seropositive. The sample consisted of PBMCs. The chain has TRBV10-2 and TRBJ2-7; tentative D call: TRBD2 (6 bases). CDR3: CASSEGSGVYYEQYF. CDR3 nucleotides: TGCGCCAGCAGTGAGGGTAGCGGAGTTTATTACGAGCAGTACTTC.